This TCR beta chain was captured in a study of blood T cell repertoires in COVID-19. Overall study: The United States, Italy and Spain provided the acute and convalescent COVID-19 samples.

Per the study methods: The assay estimated nucleated cells by amplifying reference gene primers. Sequencing used immunoSEQ multiplex PCR; TCRdb keeps in-frame clones, though not all of them. The D gene and trimming were derived from the DNA, and the V and J assignments and clone size from that table. The sample lists around 53,000 clones; more than 75% were seen once. This clone was counted a few times. V was pared by 5 bases and J by 2 bases, with 8 bases of the junction left unmatched. The CDR3 covers 16 residues. The germline CDR1 and CDR2 sequences are SGHTA and FQGTGA. The chain is built from TRBV7-3 and TRBJ2-2, with TRBD1 matching over 7 bases. This TCR came from a man aged 50 to 60 with active or convalescent COVID-19. Sequenced: peripheral blood. The CDR3 sequence is CASSPQGQYNTGELFF. Here the CDR3 DNA reads TGTGCCAGCAGCCCACAGGGACAGTATAACACCGGGGAGCTGTTTTTT.